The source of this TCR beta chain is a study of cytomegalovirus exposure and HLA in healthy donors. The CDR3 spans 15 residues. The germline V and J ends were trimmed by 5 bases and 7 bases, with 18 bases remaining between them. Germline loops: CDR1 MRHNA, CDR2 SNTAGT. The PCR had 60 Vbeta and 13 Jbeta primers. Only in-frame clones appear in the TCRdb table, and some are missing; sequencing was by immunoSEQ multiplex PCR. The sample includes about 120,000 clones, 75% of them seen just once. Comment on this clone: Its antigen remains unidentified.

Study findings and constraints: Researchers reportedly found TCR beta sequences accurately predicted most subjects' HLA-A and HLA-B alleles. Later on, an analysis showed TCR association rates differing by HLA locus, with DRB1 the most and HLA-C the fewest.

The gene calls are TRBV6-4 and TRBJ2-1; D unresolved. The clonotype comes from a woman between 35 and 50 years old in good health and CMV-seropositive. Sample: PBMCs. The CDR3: CASSIGRFPWNEQFF. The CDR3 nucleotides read TGTGCCAGCAGTATCGGCAGGTTCCCTTGGAATGAGCAGTTCTTC.